This TCR beta chain was recorded in a study of Ad26.COV2.S vaccination and SARS-CoV-2 variants. TCRdb's copy holds only in-frame clones and misses some; the assay was immunoSEQ multiplex PCR. The profile shows fewer than 300,000 clones, 87% of them singletons. Study-wide findings and caveats: Total T cell responses were possibly underestimated by TCR breadth and depth analyses.

Treatment: 15 to 20 received Ad26.COV2.S at low or high dose, single or two shots; about 5 received placebo; per-sample allocation not given. It was on day 63 after the first vaccine or placebo injection that samples were taken. V lost 4 bases, J lost 6 bases, and 6 bases lay in between. From germline, CDR1 is SGHVS and CDR2 FQNEAQ. This CDR3 is 11 amino acids long. About this clone: Antigen: not known.

The input for sequencing was peripheral blood, taken in a trial of Ad26.COV2.S vaccine versus placebo. The rearrangement uses TRBV7-8 and TRBJ1-1; D gene ambiguous. The TCR originated in a person between 18 and 65 years old who received the Ad26.COV2.S COVID-19 vaccine or a placebo. The CDR3 DNA reads TGTGCCAGCAGCTCTTCCCCTGAAGCTTTCTTT. As protein: CASSSSPEAFF.